This is a list of T cell receptor beta chains from one sample in a study of long-term antiretroviral therapy in people with HIV. Sequenced by immunoSEQ multiplex PCR; TCRdb stores in-frame clones only, minus some. The table has tens of thousands of clones, 85% to 90% seen once; the top ten hold around 5.2%. Sequencing was performed on unsorted PBMCs, taken approximately 2.6 years after starting antiretroviral therapy. The source of these receptors is a man in his forties with HIV. CDR3s include the opening cysteine and the closing phenylalanine or tryptophan. The D gene is left open where the match is weak. A clone size is listed for some rows: how often the clone was seen (once, few, many), or a class if it is expanded.

D gene: -; V gene: TRBV11-3; clone size: -; J gene: TRBJ1-1; CDR3 DNA: TGTGCCAGCAGCCCCTACAGAGGCTTCATGAACACTGAAGCTTTCTTT; CDR3 protein: CASSPYRGFMNTEAFF
D gene: -; V gene: TRBV7-7; clone size: -; J gene: TRBJ2-1; CDR3 DNA: TGTGCTAGCAGCATCCACTTGGGAAGCTCCTACAATGAGCAGTTCTTC; CDR3 protein: CASSIHLGSSYNEQFF
D gene: TRBD1; V gene: TRBV18; clone size: -; J gene: TRBJ2-7; CDR3 DNA: TGTGCCAGCTCCGCGGCAGGGGGCCTTTACGAGCAGTACTTC; CDR3 protein: CASSAAGGLYEQYF
D gene: -; V gene: TRBV2; clone size: few; J gene: TRBJ1-2; CDR3 DNA: TGTGCCAGCAGGAAGGGGGGCCAAGTCTATGGCTACACCTTC; CDR3 protein: CASRKGGQVYGYTF
D gene: -; V gene: TRBV16; clone size: -; J gene: TRBJ1-1; CDR3 DNA: TGTGCCAGCAGCCAATACGGCATGTCGGGCACTGAAGCTTTCTTT; CDR3 protein: CASSQYGMSGTEAFF
D gene: -; V gene: TRBV2; clone size: -; J gene: TRBJ2-7; CDR3 DNA: TGTGCGTGGGGCGGCCCCTACGAGCAGTACTTC; CDR3 protein: CAWGGPYEQYF
D gene: TRBD1; V gene: TRBV7-2; clone size: -; J gene: TRBJ2-2; CDR3 DNA: TGTGCCAGCAGCTTAGACAGGGGGCGCGTCACCGGGGAGCTGTTTTTT; CDR3 protein: CASSLDRGRVTGELFF
D gene: -; V gene: TRBV28; clone size: -; J gene: TRBJ2-2; CDR3 DNA: TGTGCCAGCAGTTTACATGGAACCGGGGAGCTGTTTTTT; CDR3 protein: CASSLHGTGELFF
D gene: -; V gene: TRBV28; clone size: -; J gene: TRBJ2-7; CDR3 DNA: TGTGCCAGCAGAACCGCTAGCGACCCCTACGAGCAGTACTTC; CDR3 protein: CASRTASDPYEQYF
D gene: TRBD2; V gene: TRBV6-9; clone size: once; J gene: TRBJ2-3; CDR3 DNA: TGTGCCAGCAGTTATTTTAGCGGGGTCCACACAGATACGCAGTATTTT; CDR3 protein: CASSYFSGVHTDTQYF
D gene: -; V gene: TRBV29-1; clone size: -; J gene: TRBJ1-2; CDR3 DNA: TGCAGCGTTGAAGAGGGGGCCCGTTCCACCTTC; CDR3 protein: CSVEEGARSTF